Shown below are 32 T cell receptor beta chains from a single sample sequenced in a study of blood T cell repertoires in COVID-19. Measured with immunoSEQ multiplex PCR; TCRdb has only the in-frame clones, and not every one. The profile shows some 220,000 clones, around four fifths of them singletons. Sequencing used peripheral blood. The source of these receptors is an elderly woman with active or convalescent COVID-19.

This clone has just one count. V is TRBV7-9 and J is TRBJ2-3, with TRBD2 as a possible D gene (7 bases). The V end was cut by 1 base, the J end by 2 bases, with 13 bases between. This CDR3 has 16 residues. CDR1 is SEHNR and CDR2 is FQNEAQ in the germline V gene (reference sequence). CDR3 sequence: CASSLGRGLDTDTQYF. For the CDR3, the DNA is TGTGCCAGCAGCTTAGGGCGGGGGCTGGACACAGATACGCAGTATTTT.

This clone was detected a few times. The V call is TRBV7-2, the J call TRBJ2-5; weak D call: TRBD1 (5 bases). Deletions cut 5 bases from V and 1 base from J, with 14 bases between. Germline CDR1 SGHTA, CDR2 FQGNSA. The CDR3 consists of 15 residues. The CDR3 DNA reads as TGTGCCAGCAGCCCCAGGGTGGGTTTCCAAGAGACCCAGTACTTC. Translated, it gives CASSPRVGFQETQYF. The variable domain in full, with the rest retrieved from reference TRBV7-2 and TRBJ2-5, is GAGVSQSPSNKVTEKGKDVELRCDPISGHTALYWYRQSLGQGLEFLIYFQGNSAPDKSGLPSDRFSAERTGGSVSTLTIQRTQQEDSAVYLCASSPRVGFQETQYFGPGTRLLVL.

This CDR3 reads CASSQDVTGGGQETQYF. CDR3 sequence (DNA): TGCGCCAGCAGCCAAGATGTGACGGGGGGAGGACAAGAGACCCAGTACTTC. This chain joins TRBV4-3 and TRBJ2-5; 7 bases line up with TRBD2. The V segment lost 0 bases and the J segment 2 bases; nucleotides outside the gene matches: 9. The CDR3 covers 17 residues. The V gene's germline CDR1 is LGHNA and CDR2 YSLEER.

DNA for the CDR3: TGTGCCAGCAGCCCAGGGGGGAGCAACACTGAAGCTTTCTTT. It is translated as CASSPGGSNTEAFF. The chain has TRBV7-9 and TRBJ1-1; 7 positions agree with TRBD1. The trim removed 5 bases at V and 2 bases at J, leaving 5 bases unmatched. CDR3 size: 14 residues. CDR1 and CDR2 (germline): SEHNR, FQNEAQ (reference sequence). Supplemented by reference TRBV7-9 and TRBJ1-1, the full variable domain reads DTGVSQNPRHKITKRGQNVTFRCDPISEHNRLYWYRQTLGQGPEFLTYFQNEAQLEKSRLLSDRFSAERPKGSFSTLEIQRTEQGDSAMYLCASSPGGSNTEAFFGQGTRLTVV.

The chain employs TRBV29-1 and TRBJ2-1, with TRBD2 identical over 7 bases. The germline V gene encodes CDR1 SQVTM and CDR2 ANQGSEA. Trimming took 6 bases from V and 4 from J; bases not matched to a gene: 3. The CDR3 loop spans 12 amino acids. The CDR3 region has the DNA TGCAGCGTATCAGCGGGGTACAATGAGCAGTTCTTC. This codes for CSVSAGYNEQFF.

V gene TRBV5-1 combines with J gene TRBJ2-5; 7 positions match TRBD1. The CDR3 has 15 residues. Germline V CDR1 and CDR2: SGHRS, YFSETQ. The V segment lost 2 bases and the J segment 5 bases; nucleotides outside the gene matches: 9. CDR3 in amino acids: CASSFAGTEGETQYF. The CDR3 nucleotides are TGCGCCAGCAGCTTCGCCGGGACAGAGGGTGAGACCCAGTACTTC.

The chain joins TRBV29-1 to TRBJ1-2; 12 bases line up with TRBD1. This CDR3 contains 12 residues. With 6 bases clipped from V and 13 bases from J, the junction kept 9 bases outside the gene matches. The germline gives CDR1 SQVTM, CDR2 ANQGSEA. The CDR3 region is CSVGDRGRSSTF. In DNA, the CDR3 is TGCAGCGTGGGGGACAGGGGGCGCAGTAGCACCTTC.

The chain couples TRBV5-1 to TRBJ2-3; no clear D. With 2 bases removed from V and 2 bases from J, the gap between germline ends came to 6 bases. The V gene's germline CDR1 is SGHRS and CDR2 YFSETQ. CDR3 length: 13 amino acids. CDR3 protein: CASSFGATDTQYF. The CDR3 DNA follows: TGCGCCAGCAGCTTCGGAGCCACAGATACGCAGTATTTT.

CDR3 region: CASSFGGNNEQFF. The DNA of the CDR3 is TGTGCCAGCAGCTTTGGGGGGAACAATGAGCAGTTCTTC. The rearrangement uses TRBV11-2 and TRBJ2-1; tentatively, D is TRBD2 (6 bases). There are 13 residues in the CDR3. Germline V lookup: CDR1 SGHAT, CDR2 FQNNGV. With 3 bases removed from V and 5 bases from J, the gap between germline ends came to 8 bases.

The J gene is TRBJ1-1, the V gene TRBV30; D remains unclear. Per the germline V gene, CDR1 is GTSNPN and CDR2 is SVGIG (reference sequence). V was trimmed by 2 bases and J by 1 base, leaving 8 bases between them. This CDR3 is built from 13 residues. The CDR3 DNA sequence: TGTGCCTGGAGTTTGAGGGCGAACACTGAAGCTTTCTTT. Encoded protein: CAWSLRANTEAFF.

This clone was seen once. The genes are TRBV11-3 and TRBJ1-1, with a tentative D call TRBD1 (5 bases). The germline V and J ends were trimmed by 5 bases and 4 bases, with 14 bases remaining between them. Germline-derived CDR1 and CDR2 are SGHNT and YENEEA. The CDR3 totals 14 residues. The CDR3 DNA reads TGTGCCAGCAGCCCAGGTGGGGGGGTCACTGAAGCTTTCTTT. Translated: CASSPGGGVTEAFF.

This clone has a single count. V and J are TRBV6-6 and TRBJ1-5, with D maybe TRBD1 (5 bases). Trimming cost V 11 bases and J 1 base, with 12 bases left between them. The CDR3 spans 13 residues. CDR1 and CDR2 from the germline V gene are MNHNY and SVGAGI (reference sequence). The CDR3 protein is CAGTGDSNQPQHF. CDR3 sequence (DNA): TGTGCCGGGACGGGGGACAGCAATCAGCCCCAGCATTTT.

CDR3 sequence: CASRTTGWPDTQYF. The CDR3 DNA sequence: TGTGCCAGCAGGACGACAGGGTGGCCAGATACGCAGTATTTT. The V and J genes are TRBV11-1 and TRBJ2-3; the match to TRBD1 covers 7 bases. The CDR3 covers 14 residues. V shed 6 bases, J shed 4 bases, and the junction held 7 bases outside the gene matches. Germline CDR1 is SGHAT and CDR2 is FQDESV (reference sequence).

CDR3 sequence: CASSFRSGTAEAFF. The CDR3 nucleotides read TGTGCCAGCAGCTTCCGTAGCGGGACAGCCGAGGCTTTCTTT. The rearrangement uses TRBV7-2 and TRBJ1-1, with TRBD1 identical over 7 bases. CDR3 size: 14 residues. The trim removed 3 bases at V and 11 bases at J, leaving 12 bases unmatched. From germline, CDR1 is SGHTA and CDR2 FQGNSA.

This clone has just a few counts. V is TRBV18 and J is TRBJ1-1; possible D gene TRBD1, 6 bases. CDR1 and CDR2 (germline): KGHSH, LQKENI. Trimming pared 3 bases from V and 2 bases from J, leaving 13 bases between. This CDR3 region has 15 residues. The CDR3 spells CASSPNGTPNTEAFF. The CDR3 nucleotides are TGTGCCAGCTCACCGAACGGGACACCCAACACTGAAGCTTTCTTT.

V is TRBV29-1 and J is TRBJ1-3, with D perhaps matching TRBD1 (5 bases). CDR3 length: 13 residues. The V and J ends lost 6 bases and 0 bases respectively, with 9 bases between them. Germline V lookup: CDR1 SQVTM, CDR2 ANQGSEA. The CDR3 reads CSVEDTSGNTIYF. CDR3 in DNA: TGCAGCGTCGAGGACACCTCTGGAAACACCATATATTTT.

The chain combines TRBV7-2 with TRBJ2-7; TRBD2 matches 9 bases. With V trimmed by 4 bases and J by 2 bases, 6 bases remained unmatched. The CDR3 extends over 15 amino acids. Germline-derived CDR1 and CDR2 are SGHTA and FQGNSA. CDR3 in amino acids: CASSYGLAGTYEQYF. DNA for the CDR3: TGTGCCAGCAGCTACGGTCTAGCGGGAACCTACGAGCAGTACTTC.

This chain uses TRBV19 with TRBJ1-5; TRBD1 aligns across 8 bases. The CDR3 has 15 amino acids. V lost 7 bases, J lost 5 bases, and 10 bases stayed unmatched. From germline, CDR1 is LNHDA and CDR2 SQIVND (reference sequence). The CDR3, as DNA: TGTGCCAGTACCCCAACAGGGGGTTTAGATCAGCCCCAGCATTTT. It is translated as CASTPTGGLDQPQHF.

The chain employs TRBV5-8 and TRBJ2-3; D is ambiguous. This CDR3 contains 16 residues. Germline V gives CDR1 SGHTS, CDR2 YDEGEE. Trimming took off 0 bases at V and 3 bases at J, with 14 bases between the two ends. CDR3 nucleotides: TGTGCCAGCAGCTTGGGGGCACAACAAAAAACAGATACGCAGTATTTT. It is translated as CASSLGAQQKTDTQYF.

This chain joins TRBV6-2 or TRBV6-3 and TRBJ2-7, with 8 bases aligning to TRBD2. The V gene's germline CDR1 is MNHEY and CDR2 SVGEGT. J gave up 4 bases and V 4 bases, and 6 bases lay outside the gene matches. This CDR3 region has 14 residues. The CDR3 loop is CASSWLAGGYEQYF. In DNA, the CDR3 is TGTGCCAGCAGTTGGCTAGCGGGCGGGTACGAGCAGTACTTC.

For this clone: The limits of the CDR3 on the DNA are not certain, so only TCRdb's listed CDR3 is given. This chain joins TRBV3-1 (or the pseudogene TRBV3-2) and TRBJ1-5; the table gives TRBD1 as D, unverified against the DNA. Germline V CDR1 and CDR2: LGHDT, YNNKEL (reference sequence). Inclusive of both ends, the CDR3 amounts to 15 amino acids. The CDR3 loop reads CASSQFGPGYQPQHF.

This chain uses TRBV29-1 with TRBJ2-1, with D maybe TRBD1 (6 bases). The germline V gene has CDR1 SQVTM and CDR2 ANQGSEA. CDR3 length equals 14 residues. With 8 bases removed from V and 6 bases from J, the gap between germline ends came to 20 bases. The CDR3 DNA reads as TGCAGCACAGGCACTAGGGGGTTTTCCAATGAGCAGTTCTTC. Translating it yields CSTGTRGFSNEQFF.

The rearrangement links TRBV5-1 to TRBJ2-2; 9 nucleotides align to TRBD2. V trimming: 4 bases; J trimming: 5 bases; junction bases outside the gene matches: 18. Germline V gives CDR1 SGHRS, CDR2 YFSETQ. The CDR3 contains 19 residues. CDR3 coding DNA: TGCGCCAGCAGCCCGACCCGATCTCTAGCGGGATCTGGAACCGGGGAGCTGTTTTTT. It codes for CASSPTRSLAGSGTGELFF.

The chain couples TRBV28 to TRBJ2-7; 9 bases match TRBD2. J lost 2 bases, V lost 0 bases, and 2 bases had no gene match. Germline V CDR1 and CDR2: MDHEN, SYDVKM. There are 15 residues in the CDR3. The CDR3 DNA reads TGTGCCAGCAGTTTATGGCCTAGCGGGACCTACGAGCAGTACTTC. It codes for CASSLWPSGTYEQYF.

The chain couples TRBV24-1 to TRBJ2-1, with TRBD1 matching over 9 bases. The germline gives CDR1 KGHDR, CDR2 SFDVKD. The CDR3 extends over 16 amino acids. With 4 bases clipped from V and 9 bases from J, the junction kept 12 bases outside the gene matches. The CDR3 DNA sequence: TGTGCCACCAGTGACCCGGCCGGGACAGGGTCCCCTGAGCAGTTCTTC. Translated: CATSDPAGTGSPEQFF.

The J gene is TRBJ1-1, the V gene TRBV7-9; a weak D match, TRBD1 (6 bases). V shed 5 bases and J shed 2 bases, with 15 bases lying between them. Germline CDR1 SEHNR, CDR2 FQNEAQ (reference sequence). This CDR3 spans 15 amino acids. The CDR3, as DNA: TGTGCCAGCAGCGACGACACAGGGATCAACACTGAAGCTTTCTTT. Translation: CASSDDTGINTEAFF.

The V gene is TRBV9, the J gene TRBJ1-6, with TRBD1 as a possible D gene (6 bases). The CDR3 runs 18 residues. Deletions cut 0 bases from V and 7 bases from J, with 20 bases between. The germline gives CDR1 SGDLS, CDR2 YYNGEE. This CDR3 is CASSVDGSRGARNSPLHF. As DNA, the CDR3 is TGTGCCAGCAGCGTAGATGGCTCACGGGGGGCGAGAAATTCACCCCTCCACTTT.

This chain joins TRBV27 and TRBJ2-1; TRBD2 matches 9 bases. Germline lookup yields CDR1 MNHEY and CDR2 SMNVEV (reference sequence). CDR3 length: 17 amino acids. J gave up 6 bases and V 3 bases, and 12 bases lay outside the gene matches. This CDR3 is CASSFDGGRAPANEQFF. For the CDR3, the DNA is TGTGCCAGCAGTTTCGATGGCGGGAGGGCCCCCGCCAATGAGCAGTTCTTC.

This clone was counted a few times. The rearrangement links TRBV18 to TRBJ1-5, with a weak D call TRBD1 (5 bases). The CDR3 has 14 amino acids. The V end was cut by 5 bases, the J end by 0 bases, with 8 bases between. Per germline, CDR1 KGHSH and CDR2 LQKENI. The CDR3 sequence: CASSVQDSNQPQHF. The CDR3 DNA sequence: TGTGCCAGCTCAGTACAGGATAGCAATCAGCCCCAGCATTTT.

V gene TRBV5-1 combines with J gene TRBJ2-7; the match to TRBD2 covers 9 bases. The CDR3 sequence is 15 residues long. Looked up from germline, CDR1 is SGHRS and CDR2 is YFSETQ. V trimming: 4 bases; J trimming: 3 bases; junction bases outside the gene matches: 8. CDR3 DNA sequence: TGCGCCAGCAGCCCGGGGACTAGCTTCGACTACGAGCAGTACTTC. Amino acid sequence: CASSPGTSFDYEQYF.

The chain recombines TRBV7-8 with TRBJ1-2, with D perhaps TRBD1 (6 bases). Germline loops: CDR1 SGHVS, CDR2 FQNEAQ. The V end was cut by 2 bases, the J end by 3 bases, with 10 bases between. The CDR3 consists of 14 residues. The CDR3 protein is CASSLRGGDYGYTF. DNA of the CDR3: TGTGCCAGCAGCTTAAGGGGGGGAGACTATGGCTACACCTTC.

With regard to this clone: The sample carries other DNA sequences with the same CDR3. The chain is built from TRBV5-1 and TRBJ1-6; no clear D. The CDR3 covers 14 residues. The germline gives CDR1 SGHRS, CDR2 YFSETQ. The V and J ends lost 2 bases and 9 bases respectively, with 12 bases between them. The DNA for the CDR3 is TGCGCCAGCAGCTTAGACGGACTGGGTTCACCCCTCCACTTT. Translating gives CASSLDGLGSPLHF.